The source of this T cell receptor beta chain is a study of patients and donors after allogeneic stem cell transplantation (dated by TCRdb to about 2020). The library was obtained by RT-PCR. Instrument used: NextSeq 550. TCRdb reprocessed the public reads (quality trimming at Q25 with fastp, clone calling with MiXCR) and kept in-frame beta chains. Duplicate CDR3 protein sequences are folded into a single record with the most common DNA and genes. For this sample there are approximately 200,000 distinct CDR3 sequences; over 12% appear just once. Together, the top ten hold roughly 10% of the sample. Counted from cysteine to phenylalanine, this CDR3 has 17 amino acids. Only the CDR3 DNA is retained, 51 bases long and in frame from the first base. In the germline V gene (reference sequence), CDR1 corresponds to DFQATT and CDR2 to SNEGSKA. V has 0 bases trimmed and J has 5 bases trimmed; junction bases matching no gene number 8.

This clonotype was seen a few times. Its antigen remains undetermined. Base qualities are missing; no much larger clone stands one base away. The receptor was isolated from a human donor who was either an allogeneic HSCT recipient or a stem cell or donor lymphocyte infusion donor (not recorded which). It is not recorded whose cells these are; they may come from a transplant donor. The sample comprised blood, either unsorted or a sorted T cell fraction (not recorded which). Recombination linked TRBV20-1 to TRBJ2-2; TRBD2 agrees with 11 junctional bases. The nucleotide sequence reads as follows: TGCAGTGCTAGAGATGTGGTTAGCGGGGGGGCTACCGGGGAGCTGTTTTTT. Translated, it reads CSARDVVSGGATGELFF.